This section outlines one T cell receptor (beta chain) sequence together with its context. Some clones are missing from TCRdb's copy, which holds only in-frame ones; the method was immunoSEQ multiplex PCR. The table has 150,000 to 200,000 clones, around nine tenths seen once; the top ten hold about 12%. This sample is drawn from a study of blood T cell repertoires in COVID-19. Overall study context: Specimens from acute and convalescent COVID-19 originated in the United States, Italy and Spain.

Sequencing was done on a sample of peripheral blood. This receptor was obtained from a woman in her 70s with COVID-19, enrolled during active disease.

CDR3 region: CASSERGGSSYNEQFF. Written as DNA, the CDR3 is TGTGCCAGCAGTGAAAGGGGCGGGAGCTCCTACAATGAGCAGTTCTTC. This chain uses TRBV6-1 with TRBJ2-1, with TRBD2 matching over 7 bases. The CDR3 extends over 16 amino acids. Germline V CDR1 and CDR2: MNHNS, SASEGT. With 2 bases clipped from V and 0 bases from J, the junction kept 4 bases outside the gene matches.